This T cell receptor beta chain was observed in a study of T cell changes during pregnancy in multiple sclerosis. Germline V lookup: CDR1 SGHNT, CDR2 YYREEE (reference sequence). The CDR3 contains 13 residues. V dropped 0 bases and J dropped 5 bases, with 6 bases sitting between them. Here immunoSEQ multiplex PCR was the method, and the copy in TCRdb shows in-frame clones only, minus some. The data contain tens of thousands of clones, 93% of them singletons. The clonotype originates from a female donor with multiple sclerosis, enrolled in a pregnancy study. The chain carries TRBV5-4 and TRBJ2-1, with D unclear. Sequencing was performed on CD8+ T cells from peripheral blood mononuclear cells, taken in the second trimester of pregnancy. The CDR3 spells CASSLGGDNEQFF. CDR3 nucleotides: TGTGCCAGCAGCTTGGGCGGTGACAATGAGCAGTTCTTC.